This T cell receptor (beta chain) derives from a study of T-cell memory formation after mild COVID-19. Study in general: Clusters of TCRs were largely donor specific.

Trimming took off 6 bases at V and 10 bases at J, with 15 bases between the two ends. The CDR3 is 12 residues long. Per germline, CDR1 MNHEY and CDR2 SVGEGT. This clonotype was seen more than once but under ten times. A single record per CDR3 protein comes from TCRdb applying MiXCR to the 5' RACE reads. Altogether about 62,000 distinct CDR3 sequences are present, 9.3% being singletons, with the ten largest covering approximately 1.1%. The rearrangement links TRBV6-2 or TRBV6-3 to TRBJ2-5; weak D call: TRBD1 (6 bases). The source material was PBMCs or a T cell subset sorted from them (not recorded which). This TCR was sampled from a man between 18 and 29 years old who had mild COVID-19 (a few samples of this study predate the infection). Cell type and time point are not known. The CDR3 sequence is CASSTNRVDQYF. The CDR3 DNA is TGTGCCAGCAGCACAAACAGGGTCGACCAGTACTTC.